Listed below are T cell receptor beta chains from one sample, sequenced in a study of blood T cell repertoires in COVID-19. Sequencing was performed with immunoSEQ multiplex PCR; in TCRdb, only in-frame clones are kept and a portion is missing. The data show roughly 500,000 clones, 89% seen once. What was sequenced was peripheral blood. Every receptor here comes from a man aged 18 to 30 with COVID-19, enrolled during active disease. Each CDR3 is given without its conserved first and last residue.

j_call v_call cdr3_aa
TRBJ2-2 TRBV4-2 ASSQDKRGGSGELF
TRBJ1-6 TRBV5-1 ASSLDGTGNSPLH
TRBJ2-3 TRBV27 ASSSRQTASTDTQY
TRBJ2-3 TRBV7-7 ASRLITTSTDTQY
TRBJ2-7 TRBV6-6 ASSSKGGAYEQY
TRBJ2-5 TRBV9 ASSVDAGEIETQY
TRBJ2-1 TRBV6-2/TRBV6-3 ASSFPYNEQF
TRBJ1-6 TRBV7-6 ASSYSRDSLNSPLH
TRBJ1-1 TRBV18 ASSPMQGTEAF
TRBJ1-5 TRBV2 ASSQGQGQNQPQH
TRBJ2-5 TRBV6-5 ASSYGTSRWQETQY
TRBJ1-2 TRBV5-5 ASSEDRANYGYT
TRBJ2-7 TRBV5-1 ASSPPVEGEQY
TRBJ1-1 TRBV18 ASSPQDRHTEAF
TRBJ1-1 TRBV19 ASKEARRQNTEAF
TRBJ1-6 TRBV3-1/TRBV3-2 ASSQGVLPLH